This section outlines one T cell receptor beta chain sequence together with its context. Its ends do not fully match the called genes, so a read error is possible. The sample comes from a study of blood T cell repertoires in COVID-19. Study summary: The origin of the acute and convalescent COVID-19 samples was the United States, Italy and Spain. In each case, the material was cDNA or gDNA derived from T cells, B-cell-depleted T cells, or PBMCs.

Assay used: immunoSEQ multiplex PCR; TCRdb lists only in-frame clones, some missing. The data hold about 88,000 clones, with roughly 87% observed a single time. CDR1 is SSHAT, CDR2 FNYEAQ, per germline (reference sequence). The length of the CDR3 is 15 residues. Seattle participants joined during active infection and were tracked over time. V is TRBV7-7 and J is TRBJ2-7, with 12 bases aligning to TRBD2. The sequenced sample was peripheral blood. The clonotype was recovered from a man between 18 and 29 years old with COVID-19, enrolled during active disease. This CDR3 is CASSSGLAGSYEQYF. CDR3 coding DNA: TGTGCTAGCAGCTCAGGACTAGCGGGAAGCTACGAGCAGTACTTC.